This entry is about one T cell receptor beta chain. Its antigen is undetermined. An assay was performed, and its level was deep. The assay was immunoSEQ multiplex PCR, and TCRdb's table has in-frame clones only and misses some. The sample has around 2.1 million clones; around 95% are singletons. In germline, CDR1 is LNHNV, CDR2 YYDKDF (reference sequence). Trimming took off 5 bases at V and 3 bases at J, with 16 bases between the two ends. This CDR3 has 15 amino acids. This sample is drawn from a study of shared clonotypes between healthy human individuals. Whole-study results and caveats: Sampling involved blood alone; tissue repertoires likely differ. Four donors showed sharing of about 4.7% of naive CD4 clonotypes. Naive subsets usually exceeded memory subsets in estimated richness.

The sample was naive CD4+ T cells sorted from blood. Documented subset: CD45RA+ positively selected. The V gene is TRBV15, the J gene TRBJ1-1; no reliable D call. The TCR originated in a man aged 18 to 29 in good health. In DNA form, the CDR3 reads TGTGCCACCAGCGGCTCCTTCACATGGGACACTGAAGCTTTCTTT. Amino acids: CATSGSFTWDTEAFF.